The rows below give T cell receptor beta chains drawn from one sample of a study of radiation and T cells in renal cell carcinoma. Sequencing used immunoSEQ multiplex PCR; TCRdb keeps in-frame clones, though not all of them. The sample comprises about 74,000 clones, about nine tenths of which are singletons, and 5% to 7.5% rests with the top ten. The sample was blood, taken from a patient whose treatment included radiotherapy and nephrectomy. The source of these receptors is a woman in her seventies with renal cell carcinoma. The CDR3 runs from the conserved cysteine through the conserved F or W. Fields, in order: J gene, D gene, V gene, clone size, CDR3 DNA, CDR3 protein. D genes are given only for firm matches. Some rows have no size entry. The others give once, few or many, or a class for an expanded clone.

J: TRBJ1-5; D: TRBD1; V: TRBV6-6; size: -; DNA: TGTGCCAGTCAGGACAGGGTGGATCAGCCCCAGCATTTT; CDR3: CASQDRVDQPQHF
J: TRBJ2-7; D: -; V: TRBV27; size: once; DNA: TGTGCCAGCAGACGGATTGGCTCAGGAAACGAGCAGTACTTC; CDR3: CASRRIGSGNEQYF
J: TRBJ1-1; D: -; V: TRBV29-1; size: few; DNA: TGCAGCGGGGGTACGACTGAAGCTTTCTTT; CDR3: CSGGTTEAFF
J: TRBJ1-1; D: -; V: TRBV7-9; size: -; DNA: TGTGCCAGCAGCCGATTTGAGGGAGTGAACACTGAAGCTTTCTTT; CDR3: CASSRFEGVNTEAFF
J: TRBJ2-7; D: -; V: TRBV5-1; size: once; DNA: TGCGCCAGCAGCTCCGGGACGGAACGTGAGGAGCAGTACTTC; CDR3: CASSSGTEREEQYF
J: TRBJ2-2; D: -; V: TRBV7-6; size: -; DNA: TGTGCCAGCAGCTTAGGGGGACTGAACACCGGGGAGCTGTTTTTT; CDR3: CASSLGGLNTGELFF
J: TRBJ1-1; D: -; V: TRBV6-6; size: -; DNA: TGTGCCAGCAGTCCGAACGGGGGGGGGCTGAACACTGAAGCTTTCTTT; CDR3: CASSPNGGGLNTEAFF
J: TRBJ2-2; D: -; V: TRBV6-5; size: once; DNA: TGTGCCAGCAGTTACTCGACCCTGAACACCGGGGAGCTGTTTTTT; CDR3: CASSYSTLNTGELFF
J: TRBJ2-5; D: -; V: TRBV29-1; size: -; DNA: TGCAGCGTTGCCCAACAAGAGACCCAGTACTTC; CDR3: CSVAQQETQYF
J: TRBJ2-5; D: TRBD1; V: TRBV9; size: -; DNA: TGTGCCAGCAGCGTTGGCCGGGACAGGGGGCGAAAAGAGACCCAGTACTTC; CDR3: CASSVGRDRGRKETQYF
J: TRBJ2-7; D: -; V: TRBV21-1; size: -; DNA: TGTGCCAGCAGCAAAATATGGGGGCTCTACGAGCAGTACTTC; CDR3: CASSKIWGLYEQYF
J: TRBJ1-5; D: -; V: TRBV5-1; size: -; DNA: TGCGCCAGCAGCTTGGAGGGGCGACGCAATCAGCCCCAGCATTTT; CDR3: CASSLEGRRNQPQHF
J: TRBJ1-2; D: -; V: TRBV28; size: -; DNA: TGTGCCAGCAGTCAACGACCCAACGGCGGCTACACCTTC; CDR3: CASSQRPNGGYTF
J: TRBJ2-2; D: TRBD1; V: TRBV19; size: -; DNA: TGTGCCAGTAGTAACAGGGGGGACACCGGGGAGCTGTTTTTT; CDR3: CASSNRGDTGELFF
J: TRBJ1-1; D: -; V: TRBV11-3; size: -; DNA: TGTGCCAGCAGCTACTCGGGACGGGGAACCATGAACACTGAAGCTTTCTTT; CDR3: CASSYSGRGTMNTEAFF
J: TRBJ1-2; D: TRBD1; V: TRBV19; size: -; DNA: TGTGCCAGTAGTATAGGTCCAGGGGGCGCGGAGGGCTACACCTTC; CDR3: CASSIGPGGAEGYTF
J: TRBJ2-1; D: -; V: TRBV15; size: -; DNA: TGTGCCACCAGCAGTGGGCAGAGCTCCTACAATGAGCAGTTCTTC; CDR3: CATSSGQSSYNEQFF
J: TRBJ1-2; D: -; V: TRBV7-2; size: once; DNA: TGTGCCAGCAGCTTAGACGGGGGCGGATATGGCTACACCTTC; CDR3: CASSLDGGGYGYTF
J: TRBJ2-3; D: TRBD1; V: TRBV7-9; size: -; DNA: TGTGCCAGCAGCAAAGACAGGGGGCGAACAGATACGCAGTATTTT; CDR3: CASSKDRGRTDTQYF
J: TRBJ1-1; D: -; V: TRBV6-1; size: -; DNA: TGTGCCAGCAGTGATCGGGCGGGCCCCTTGGGGGCTTTCTTT; CDR3: CASSDRAGPLGAFF
J: TRBJ2-1; D: TRBD2; V: TRBV25-1; size: -; DNA: TGTGCCAGCCTTGCGGGGGGGGCCTACAATGAGCAGTTCTTC; CDR3: CASLAGGAYNEQFF
J: TRBJ2-2; D: -; V: TRBV10-3; size: -; DNA: TGTGCCATCAGCGGGAATTCAGGGGCGAACACCGGGGAGCTGTTTTTT; CDR3: CAISGNSGANTGELFF
J: TRBJ2-1; D: TRBD2; V: TRBV19; size: -; DNA: TGTGCCAGTAGTATACAACGGGGGGGCTATGAGCAGTTCTTC; CDR3: CASSIQRGGYEQFF
J: TRBJ2-1; D: TRBD2; V: TRBV7-2; size: -; DNA: TGTGCCAGCAGCTTAACTAGCGGACGCAATGAGCAGTTCTTC; CDR3: CASSLTSGRNEQFF
J: TRBJ2-1; D: -; V: TRBV11-3; size: -; DNA: TGTGCCAGCAGCTTAGTGCTCTCCGATGAGCAGTTCTTC; CDR3: CASSLVLSDEQFF
J: TRBJ2-7; D: -; V: TRBV6-6; size: -; DNA: TGTGCCAGCAGCCCGGGTGTAACCTACGAGCAGTACTTC; CDR3: CASSPGVTYEQYF
J: TRBJ1-1; D: -; V: TRBV7-8; size: -; DNA: TGTGCCAGCAGCTTAGTGGTAGTTGGGAACACTGAAGCTTTCTTT; CDR3: CASSLVVVGNTEAFF
J: TRBJ2-1; D: -; V: TRBV7-3; size: -; DNA: TGTGCCAGCAGCTTAGTCTGGGGCCCCTACAATGAGCAGTTCTTC; CDR3: CASSLVWGPYNEQFF
J: TRBJ2-5; D: TRBD1; V: TRBV4-2; size: once; DNA: TGTGCCAGCAGCCAAGATCTCGGGACAGTCCAAGAGACCCAGTACTTC; CDR3: CASSQDLGTVQETQYF
J: TRBJ2-2; D: -; V: TRBV27; size: -; DNA: TGTGCCAGTCAGTATATAGGGATGGGCACCGGGGAGCTGTTTTTT; CDR3: CASQYIGMGTGELFF
J: TRBJ2-1; D: -; V: TRBV7-2; size: -; DNA: TGTGCCAGCAGCTTAGGTAGGGGGGGCTTCTCCAATGAGCAGTTCTTC; CDR3: CASSLGRGGFSNEQFF
J: TRBJ1-1; D: TRBD1; V: TRBV2; size: -; DNA: TGTGCCAGCAGCCTCGACAGGGGGCAGGTGAACACTGGAGCTTTCTTT; CDR3: CASSLDRGQVNTGAFF
J: TRBJ1-5; D: -; V: TRBV7-9; size: -; DNA: TGTGCCAGCAGCTGGGGGGATCAGCCCCAGCATTTT; CDR3: CASSWGDQPQHF
J: TRBJ2-1; D: TRBD2; V: TRBV5-1; size: -; DNA: TGCGCCAGCAGCTCGGGACTAGCGGGGGCGAGCTCCTACAATGAGCAGTTCTTC; CDR3: CASSSGLAGASSYNEQFF
J: TRBJ1-2; D: -; V: TRBV21-1; size: -; DNA: TGTGCCAGCAGCGGGCATTGGGGCTACACCTTC; CDR3: CASSGHWGYTF
J: TRBJ2-5; D: -; V: TRBV7-2; size: -; DNA: TGTGCCAGCAGCGGGGGGGGACAGAAGACCCAGTACTTC; CDR3: CASSGGGQKTQYF
J: TRBJ1-6; D: TRBD1; V: TRBV5-6; size: -; DNA: TGTGCCAGCAGCTTTTCGGGACAGCATAATTCACCCCTCCACTTT; CDR3: CASSFSGQHNSPLHF
J: TRBJ1-5; D: -; V: TRBV28; size: -; DNA: TGTGCCAGCAGCCGAACACTACGAAAAGGGTTGGGTCAGCCCCAGCATTTT; CDR3: CASSRTLRKGLGQPQHF
J: TRBJ2-2; D: TRBD1; V: TRBV6-5; size: -; DNA: TGTGCCGTCCGGGGACAGGGAGACACCGGGGAGCTGTTTTTT; CDR3: CAVRGQGDTGELFF
J: TRBJ1-1; D: -; V: TRBV15; size: few; DNA: TGTGCCACCAGCAGTCATTCGCAGAACACTGAAGCTTTCTTT; CDR3: CATSSHSQNTEAFF
J: TRBJ2-3; D: -; V: TRBV7-2; size: -; DNA: TGTGCCAGCAGCTACCGGGACCGCACAGATACGCAGTATTTT; CDR3: CASSYRDRTDTQYF
J: TRBJ1-1; D: -; V: TRBV7-9; size: -; DNA: TGTGCCAGCAGCTTAGGAGGACTTGGGAGGAACACTGAAGCTTTCTTT; CDR3: CASSLGGLGRNTEAFF
J: TRBJ1-2; D: TRBD1; V: TRBV2; size: -; DNA: TGTGCCAGCAGTGAGCCCAGGGGGGAAGGCTACACCTTC; CDR3: CASSEPRGEGYTF
J: TRBJ2-5; D: -; V: TRBV5-1; size: -; DNA: TGCGCCAGCAGCTTCCCCGGGGGTGTGGAGACCCAGTACTTC; CDR3: CASSFPGGVETQYF
J: TRBJ1-3; D: -; V: TRBV9; size: -; DNA: TGTGCCAGCAGCGTAGCGGGGGGATCAAACACCATATATTTT; CDR3: CASSVAGGSNTIYF
J: TRBJ1-4; D: -; V: TRBV5-4; size: -; DNA: TGTGCCAGCAGCTTGTTGTCTATCGAAAAACTGTTTTTT; CDR3: CASSLLSIEKLFF
J: TRBJ2-1; D: TRBD2; V: TRBV10-3; size: -; DNA: TGTGCCATCAGTGCGACTAGCGGGGGCCCCTACAATGAGCAGTTCTTC; CDR3: CAISATSGGPYNEQFF
J: TRBJ1-1; D: TRBD1; V: TRBV13; size: -; DNA: TGTGCCAGCAGCTTCCCCGGGACAGTTGAAGCTTTCTTT; CDR3: CASSFPGTVEAFF
J: TRBJ2-7; D: TRBD2; V: TRBV27; size: -; DNA: TGTGCCAGCAGTCAAAGACTAGCGGGGACCTACGAGCAGTACTTC; CDR3: CASSQRLAGTYEQYF
J: TRBJ2-7; D: TRBD2; V: TRBV7-2; size: -; DNA: TGTGCCAGCAGCTTAGGACTAGCGGGGCCCTACGAGCAGTACTTC; CDR3: CASSLGLAGPYEQYF
J: TRBJ2-2; D: -; V: TRBV5-1; size: -; DNA: TGCGCCAGCAGGCCACAGGGTAGCACCGGGGAGCTGTTTTTT; CDR3: CASRPQGSTGELFF
J: TRBJ2-7; D: TRBD1; V: TRBV2; size: -; DNA: TGTGCCAGCAGAAACACTGACAGGGGGGCCGAGCAGTACTTC; CDR3: CASRNTDRGAEQYF
J: TRBJ2-1; D: TRBD1; V: TRBV7-9; size: -; DNA: TGTGCCAGCAGCTTAGACTTAGGGACAGCATACAATGAGCAGTTCTTC; CDR3: CASSLDLGTAYNEQFF
J: TRBJ2-3; D: TRBD2; V: TRBV9; size: few; DNA: TGTGCCAGCACGGGGGGACCCATCACAGATACGCAGTATTTT; CDR3: CASTGGPITDTQYF
J: TRBJ2-7; D: -; V: TRBV30; size: -; DNA: TGTGCCTGGGCCCATAGGGCAGGGGCTACCTACGAGCAGTACTTC; CDR3: CAWAHRAGATYEQYF
J: TRBJ2-6; D: TRBD1; V: TRBV9; size: once; DNA: TGTGCCAGCAGCGTACCCGGGACAGGGCCCGGGGCCAACGTCCTGACTTTC; CDR3: CASSVPGTGPGANVLTF
J: TRBJ2-1; D: TRBD2; V: TRBV29-1; size: -; DNA: TGCAGCGTTGTAGCGGGAAAGTCCTACAATGAGCAGTTCTTC; CDR3: CSVVAGKSYNEQFF
J: TRBJ2-1; D: -; V: TRBV10-3; size: -; DNA: TGTGCCATCAGTGAGTCCAGGGTCTCCTACAATGAGCAGTTCTTC; CDR3: CAISESRVSYNEQFF
J: TRBJ2-7; D: TRBD2; V: TRBV18; size: -; DNA: TGTGCCAGCTCACCGATTCAAGCGGGGGGTTCCGACGAGCAGTACTTC; CDR3: CASSPIQAGGSDEQYF